The table lists the clone carrying this T cell receptor (beta chain) with a few counts. Its antigen is undetermined. The use of a sample-barcoded 5' primer and a J-beta primer mix characterized a second PCR of roughly 6 to 11 cycles. TCRdb analysed the 5' RACE reads with MiXCR anew, one entry per CDR3 protein. Here the sample spans about 720,000 distinct CDR3 sequences, about a fifth being singletons. The data originate from a study of blood T cells in healthy people across ages. The wider study: T cells yielded about one barcoded beta molecule per two cells through template switching. The study's findings and limits: As age increased, TCR beta diversity per million T cells fell in a roughly linear fashion. What prevented conclusive comparison of naive and antigen-experienced cells was that PBMCs were unsorted.

Trimming cost V 3 bases and J 5 bases, with 13 bases left between them. Germline CDR1 MDHEN, CDR2 SYDVKM. The CDR3 has 15 residues. Every donor contributed approximately 10 milliliters of peripheral blood by blood draw. Sequences were obtained from blood. This clonotype originated in an older man in good health. V and J are TRBV28 and TRBJ2-2; D is perhaps TRBD1 or TRBD2 (5 bases each). DNA for the CDR3: TGTGCCAGCAGTTTGGGAGAGACAGTGACCGGGGAGCTGTTTTTT. Residues: CASSLGETVTGELFF. The full variable domain, with the rest looked up from reference TRBV28 and TRBJ2-2, is DVKVTQSSRYLVKRTGEKVFLECVQDMDHENMFWYRQDPGLGLRLIYFSYDVKMKEKGDIPEGYSVSREKKERFSLILESASTNQTSMYLCASSLGETVTGELFFGEGSRLTVL.